These 27 T cell receptor beta chains originate from one sample sequenced in a study of T cells in Graves' hyperthyroidism and ophthalmopathy. RNA transcripts served as the template for amplifying TCR beta CDR3 regions. HTBI primers were employed in a first-round RT-PCR of the TCR CDR3. Each CDR3 protein is one row after TCRdb ran MiXCR on the multiplex PCR reads. The sample has hundreds of thousands of distinct CDR3 sequences; approximately 15% are singletons. The sample taken for sequencing was blood. The receptor set was obtained from a woman aged 25 to 45 with Graves' hyperthyroidism.

This chain joins TRBV19 and TRBJ2-3, with 7 bases lining up with TRBD2. The CDR3 spans 16 residues. Losses at the gene ends were 4 bases for V and 1 base for J; bases not matched to a gene: 8. The germline gives CDR1 LNHDA, CDR2 SQIVND (reference sequence). The CDR3 protein is CASSTPAGSGTDTQYF. In nucleotides, the CDR3 is TGTGCCAGTAGTACACCAGCGGGGAGCGGCACAGATACGCAGTATTTT.

This clonotype was seen repeatedly, ten times or more. The V gene is TRBV2, the J gene TRBJ2-6, with unresolved D. The CDR3 sequence is 15 residues long. Trimming stripped 4 bases from V and 0 bases from J, with 7 bases between. CDR1 SNHLY and CDR2 FYNNEI come from the germline V gene. The CDR3 loop reads CASSGAISGANVLTF. The CDR3 DNA reads TGTGCCAGCAGTGGTGCTATCTCTGGGGCCAACGTCCTGACTTTC.

Turning to this clonotype: Just one base apart from a much larger clone, this may be a read error. V usage is TRBV7-9 and J usage is TRBJ2-5, with a tentative D call TRBD2 (7 bases). Germline V gives CDR1 SEHNR, CDR2 FQNEAQ (reference sequence). CDR3 length equals 14 residues. The CDR3 DNA follows: TGTGCCAGCAGCCTCGATGGGGGGCGGGAGACCCGGTACTTC. It specifies CASSLDGGRETRYF.

The chain links TRBV6-5 to TRBJ2-6; TRBD1 might be the D (6 bases). The CDR3 sequence is 16 residues long. Looked up from germline, CDR1 is MNHEY and CDR2 is SVGAGI. Trimming left V 0 bases short and J 3 bases short, with 9 bases between. The CDR3, as DNA: TGTGCCAGCAGTTACTCGTGGGGACATGGGGCCAACGTCCTGACTTTC. Residues: CASSYSWGHGANVLTF.

Ten or more counts support this clonotype. The genes are TRBV28 and TRBJ2-1, with 12 bases fitting TRBD2. This CDR3 has 17 residues. Germline-derived CDR1 and CDR2 are MDHEN and SYDVKM. V lost 7 bases and J lost 0; bases outside the gene matches: 7. The CDR3 sequence: CASIVGTSGYSYNEQFF. The CDR3, as DNA: TGTGCCAGCATCGTAGGGACTAGCGGGTACTCCTACAATGAGCAGTTCTTC.

This clonotype showed up many times. This chain links TRBV28 with TRBJ2-3; 9 nucleotides agree with TRBD2. The CDR3 is 14 residues long. Germline lookup yields CDR1 MDHEN and CDR2 SYDVKM. V was pared by 5 bases and J by 2 bases, with 2 bases of the junction left unmatched. The DNA of the CDR3 is TGTGCCAGCAGTGCTAGCGGGGACACAGATACGCAGTATTTT. Encoded protein: CASSASGDTDTQYF.

This clonotype was detected a few times. The genes are TRBV7-9 and TRBJ1-2; D unclear. V lost 8 bases to trimming and J lost 8 bases, with 9 bases between them. This CDR3 region has 10 residues. Germline CDR1 reads SEHNR; CDR2 reads FQNEAQ (reference sequence). CDR3 residues: CASGDGGYTF. The CDR3 DNA follows: TGTGCCAGCGGGGATGGGGGCTACACCTTC. The whole variable domain, remainder taken from reference TRBV7-9 and TRBJ1-2, is DTGVSQNPRHKITKRGQNVTFRCDPISEHNRLYWYRQTLGQGPEFLTYFQNEAQLEKSRLLSDRFSAERPKGSFSTLEIQRTEQGDSAMYLCASGDGGYTFGSGTRLTVV.

This clonotype was observed a few times. The chain couples TRBV4-1 to TRBJ2-2; tentatively, D is TRBD2 (6 bases). Between the trimmed V and J ends, which lost 0 bases and 5 bases, there was a span of 19 bases. The length of the CDR3 is 18 residues. CDR1 MGHRA and CDR2 YSYEKL come from the germline V gene. CDR3 sequence reads: CASSQDRPGEGITGELFF. The CDR3 nucleotides read TGCGCCAGCAGCCAAGATCGGCCGGGAGAGGGTATAACCGGGGAGCTGTTTTTT.

The V and J genes are TRBV7-9 and TRBJ2-2; D is possibly TRBD1 (6 bases). This CDR3 contains 15 residues. Germline V gene lookup returns CDR1 SEHNR and CDR2 FQNEAQ (reference sequence). Trimming removed 1 base at V and 6 bases at J, with 12 bases between. The CDR3 DNA follows: TGTGCCAGCAGCTTAGAGTTGGGGGCGTCCGGGGAGCTGTTTTTT. It encodes CASSLELGASGELFF.

This clonotype was detected a few times. The rearrangement joins TRBV7-9 to TRBJ1-2, with D possibly matching TRBD1 (5 bases). Germline CDR1 SEHNR, CDR2 FQNEAQ (reference sequence). V lost 1 base, J lost 6 bases, and 9 bases lay in between. This CDR3 is 13 amino acids long. CDR3 residues: CASSLGETDGYTF. Here the CDR3 DNA reads TGTGCCAGCAGCTTAGGGGAGACAGATGGCTACACCTTC.

This chain links TRBV24-1 with TRBJ2-3; D may correspond to TRBD1 or TRBD2 (5 bases each). Per the germline V gene, CDR1 is KGHDR and CDR2 is SFDVKD. CDR3 length equals 13 residues. The CDR3 nucleotides read TGTGCTGCGGCGGCCGGGGCCACAGATACGCAGTATTTT. Protein sequence: CAAAAGATDTQYF.

In its sample, this clonotype was seen many times. V usage is TRBV28 and J usage is TRBJ2-7, with D uncertain. Deletions cut 7 bases from V and 2 bases from J, with 12 bases between. CDR1 and CDR2 (germline): MDHEN, SYDVKM. CDR3 length: 13 amino acids. The CDR3 reads CASTSTLPYEQYF. In nucleotides, the CDR3 is TGTGCCAGCACCTCTACGCTGCCCTACGAGCAGTACTTC. Full variable domain (outside the CDR3, taken from reference TRBV28 and TRBJ2-7): DVKVTQSSRYLVKRTGEKVFLECVQDMDHENMFWYRQDPGLGLRLIYFSYDVKMKEKGDIPEGYSVSREKKERFSLILESASTNQTSMYLCASTSTLPYEQYFGPGTRLTVT.

This clonotype was seen many times. The gene calls are TRBV2 and TRBJ1-5; 7 bases are shared with TRBD1. The CDR3 consists of 15 residues. J lost 4 bases, V lost 0 bases, and 3 bases had no gene match. CDR1 SNHLY and CDR2 FYNNEI come from the germline V gene. The CDR3: CASSEARTGNQPQHF. In DNA form, the CDR3 reads TGTGCCAGCAGTGAAGCCAGGACAGGAAATCAGCCCCAGCATTTT. The full variable domain, in which reference TRBV2 and TRBJ1-5 provide the parts outside the CDR3, is EPEVTQTPSHQVTQMGQEVILRCVPISNHLYFYWYRQILGQKVEFLVSFYNNEISEKSEIFDDQFSVERPDGSNFTLKIRSTKLEDSAMYFCASSEARTGNQPQHFGDGTRLSIL.

This clonotype was observed at least ten times. The chain joins TRBV5-1 to TRBJ2-1, with TRBD2 as a possible D gene (6 bases). Trimming stripped 0 bases from V and 1 base from J, with 11 bases between. Germline-derived CDR1 and CDR2 are SGHRS and YFSETQ. This CDR3 spans 16 amino acids. Here the CDR3 reads CASSLAEGGSYNEQFF. CDR3 nucleotide sequence: TGCGCCAGCAGCTTGGCGGAGGGTGGGTCCTACAATGAGCAGTTCTTC.

This clonotype was seen many times. The V and J genes are TRBV28 and TRBJ1-2; D not certain. The CDR3 covers 11 residues. The germline gives CDR1 MDHEN, CDR2 SYDVKM. Deletions cut 4 bases from V and 8 bases from J, with 8 bases between. In DNA form, the CDR3 reads TGTGCCAGCAGTTGGGCTACCGGCTACACCTTC. Encoded protein: CASSWATGYTF.

This clonotype was seen repeatedly, ten times or more. The CDR3 loop reads CASSGSLEQFF. For the CDR3, the DNA is TGTGCCAGCAGCGGGTCACTTGAGCAGTTCTTC. V usage is TRBV11-2 and J usage is TRBJ2-1; D not certain. Germline V gives CDR1 SGHAT, CDR2 FQNNGV. This CDR3 contains 11 residues. The V end was cut by 5 bases, the J end by 9 bases, with 8 bases between.

The table lists this clonotype with many counts. The genes are TRBV20-1 and TRBJ2-2; D is uncertain. Trimming cost V 3 bases and J 4 bases, with 9 bases left between them. The CDR3 has 13 residues. Germline V gene data show CDR1 as DFQATT and CDR2 as SNEGSKA (reference sequence). The CDR3 sequence: CSASSGFTGELFF. The DNA for the CDR3 is TGCAGTGCTAGTTCCGGGTTCACCGGGGAGCTGTTTTTT.

This clonotype was counted between two and nine times. The CDR3 DNA is TGCAGTGCCCGCGGAGGGGACCCCTACGAGCAGTACTTC. Protein product: CSARGGDPYEQYF. The rearrangement uses TRBV20-1 and TRBJ2-7; the D gene is possibly TRBD2 (6 bases). V lost 6 bases, J lost 2 bases, and 14 bases lay in between. Germline lookup yields CDR1 DFQATT and CDR2 SNEGSKA (reference sequence). The CDR3 contains 13 residues.

This clonotype appeared a few times. The V and J genes are TRBV7-2 and TRBJ2-5, with D tentatively TRBD1 (6 bases). Germline V gene sequence: CDR1 SGHTA, CDR2 FQGNSA. The CDR3 is 19 amino acids. The V gene lost 5 bases and the J gene lost 5 bases, with 30 bases spanning the gap. CDR3 sequence: CASSIIRSGQLITGETQYF. CDR3 sequence (DNA): TGTGCCAGCAGCATCATTCGCTCGGGACAACTCATAACGGGGGAGACCCAGTACTTC.

This clonotype has more than one count but fewer than ten. The V gene is TRBV27, the J gene TRBJ2-7; 7 bases are shared with TRBD2. The CDR3 consists of 15 residues. Unmatched junction bases numbered 5, after V lost 3 bases and J lost 0 bases. The germline V gene has CDR1 MNHEY and CDR2 SMNVEV (reference sequence). CDR3 DNA: TGTGCCAGCAGTTTCACCGCGGGGGTCTCCTACGAGCAGTACTTC. It codes for CASSFTAGVSYEQYF.

The table lists this clonotype with many counts. The chain couples TRBV19 to TRBJ1-2, with D possibly matching TRBD1 (5 bases). This CDR3 spans 14 amino acids. Germline V gene lookup returns CDR1 LNHDA and CDR2 SQIVND (reference sequence). V was cut by 9 bases and J by 4 bases, with 18 bases left in between. In nucleotides, the CDR3 is TGTGCCAGCACCCCCCTCGGGACCTTCTATGGCTACACCTTC. This encodes CASTPLGTFYGYTF.

At least ten counts were recorded for this clonotype. The chain is built from TRBV20-1 and TRBJ2-3; 10 bases are a match to TRBD1. The CDR3 sequence is 15 residues long. V lost 5 bases and J lost 4; bases outside the gene matches: 9. CDR1 and CDR2 (germline): DFQATT, SNEGSKA (reference sequence). CDR3 DNA: TGCAGTGCTCCCGGACAGGGGGGGAGCTCAGATACGCAGTATTTT. Its translation: CSAPGQGGSSDTQYF.

This clonotype was counted only a few times. Mismatch with germline at one junction end may stem from a read error. The rearrangement links TRBV15 to TRBJ2-7; TRBD1 aligns across 9 bases. Germline V lookup: CDR1 LNHNV, CDR2 YYDKDF (reference sequence). The CDR3 is 15 residues long. CDR3 bases: TGTGCCACCAGCAGAGTTAGGACAGGGGTCTACGAGCGGTACTTC. It translates to CATSRVRTGVYERYF.

This chain uses TRBV7-3 with TRBJ1-3; D not certain. This CDR3 is built from 15 residues. V gave up 5 bases and J gave up 3 bases, with 14 bases separating them. Per the germline V gene, CDR1 is SGHTA and CDR2 is FQGTGA. Here the CDR3 DNA reads TGTGCCAGCAGCCCTCCCGAAGCGAGTGGAAACACCATATATTTT. This gives the protein CASSPPEASGNTIYF. The whole variable domain, filled in from reference TRBV7-3 and TRBJ1-3, reads GAGVSQTPSNKVTEKGKYVELRCDPISGHTALYWYRQSLGQGPEFLIYFQGTGAADDSGLPNDRFFAVRPEGSVSTLKIQRTERGDSAVYLCASSPPEASGNTIYFGEGSWLTVV.

The sample holds many counts of this clonotype. This sequence joins TRBV19 and TRBJ2-3, with D maybe TRBD1 (5 bases). The CDR3 has 14 amino acids. Germline V gives CDR1 LNHDA, CDR2 SQIVND (reference sequence). V lost 3 bases, J lost 0 bases, and 7 bases lay in between. The CDR3: CASSIDSSTDTQYF. CDR3 coding DNA: TGTGCCAGTAGTATCGACAGTAGCACAGATACGCAGTATTTT.

This clonotype has a count of ten or more. J is TRBJ2-7 and V is TRBV6-2 or TRBV6-3, with 7 nucleotides matching TRBD2. The CDR3 loop spans 16 amino acids. With V trimmed by 2 bases and J by 2 bases, 9 bases remained unmatched. The germline CDR1 and CDR2 sequences are MNHEY and SVGEGT. CDR3 loop: CASSYARGSGAYEQYF. CDR3 in DNA: TGTGCCAGCAGTTACGCCCGCGGGAGCGGAGCCTACGAGCAGTACTTC.

This clonotype was seen a few times. This chain links TRBV30 with TRBJ2-1; maybe TRBD2 (5 bases). The CDR3 runs 11 residues. Germline loops: CDR1 GTSNPN, CDR2 SVGIG (reference sequence). Trimming left V 7 bases short and J 6 bases short, with 10 bases between. This chain's CDR3 is CASRTFNEQFF. CDR3 DNA sequence: TGTGCCTCCCGGACTTTCAATGAGCAGTTCTTC.